A single sample is the source of the 27 T cell receptor beta chains below, sequenced in a study of vaccination effects on CD4 cells after COVID-19. The antigens of these receptors remain unknown. Measured with immunoSEQ multiplex PCR; TCRdb has only the in-frame clones, and not every one. The repertoire holds approximately 15,000 clones, with approximately 78% as singletons. Antigen-specific CD4+ T cells were expanded (with viral peptide pools) by the ViraFEST assay ahead of sequencing. CD4+ T cell isolation took place after less than 13 days of culture. Sometime from March through December 2020, the person acquired a SARS-CoV-2 infection that PCR confirmed. BNT162b2 vaccine or mRNA-1273 vaccine was given to participants in two doses. This sample comprised CD4+ T cells from PBMCs cultured with HCoV-NL63 spike peptides, obtained after COVID-19 vaccination. These receptors all come from a human donor who had a prior SARS-CoV-2 infection.

The chain combines TRBV18 with TRBJ2-1; 15 nucleotides align to TRBD2. The CDR3 runs 15 residues. J lost 8 bases, V lost 5 bases, and 4 bases had no gene match. The germline V gene has CDR1 KGHSH and CDR2 LQKENI. The CDR3 sequence: CASSSGLAGGDEQFF. The CDR3 DNA is TGTGCCAGCTCATCGGGACTAGCGGGAGGAGATGAGCAGTTCTTC. The entire variable domain, with the rest obtained from reference TRBV18 and TRBJ2-1, is as follows: NAGVMQNPRHLVRRRGQEARLRCSPMKGHSHVYWYRQLPEEGLKFMVYLQKENIIDESGMPKERFSAEFPKEGPSILRIQQVVRGDSAAYFCASSSGLAGGDEQFFGPGTRLTVL.

The V call is TRBV10-3, the J call TRBJ2-7, with TRBD1 as a possible D gene (6 bases). Germline CDR1 and CDR2: ENHRY and SYGVKD. This CDR3 comprises 12 residues. V lost 6 bases and J lost 4, with 10 bases in between. CDR3 region: CAISPDSYEQYF. DNA of the CDR3: TGTGCCATCAGCCCGGACAGTTACGAGCAGTACTTC.

This clone is a singleton in its sample. The chain links TRBV3-1 (or the pseudogene TRBV3-2) to TRBJ1-2, with D tentatively TRBD1 (6 bases). The V gene lost 0 bases and the J gene lost 2 bases, with 10 bases spanning the gap. CDR1 and CDR2 from the germline V gene are LGHDT and YNNKEL (reference sequence). The CDR3 sequence is 15 residues long. CDR3 sequence reads: CASSQEGGPNYGYTF. The DNA for the CDR3 is TGTGCCAGCAGCCAAGAGGGGGGGCCAAACTATGGCTACACCTTC.

This rearrangement joins TRBV28 to TRBJ1-1; perhaps TRBD1 as D (5 bases). The CDR3 extends over 15 amino acids. V shed 1 base and J shed 4 bases, with 13 bases lying between them. In germline, CDR1 is MDHEN, CDR2 SYDVKM. In DNA, the CDR3 is TGTGCCAGCAGTTTATACGACAGTCGGGGCACTGAAGCTTTCTTT. Residues: CASSLYDSRGTEAFF.

V usage is TRBV5-1 and J usage is TRBJ2-5; 8 positions agree with TRBD1. Germline lookup yields CDR1 SGHRS and CDR2 YFSETQ. V lost 4 bases, J lost 1 base, and 6 bases stayed unmatched. The CDR3 runs to 15 residues. The CDR3: CASSTGQGPQETQYF. The CDR3 bases are TGCGCCAGCAGCACAGGACAGGGCCCCCAAGAGACCCAGTACTTC.

In this sample, this clone is medium-sized (0.01 to 0.1%). The chain has TRBV9 and TRBJ2-5; TRBD2 aligns across 10 bases. Looked up from germline, CDR1 is SGDLS and CDR2 is YYNGEE. The CDR3 covers 15 residues. The junction had 9 bases not matched to a gene; V was cut back by 6 bases and J by 4 bases. CDR3 coding DNA: TGTGCCAGCACCCCGATAGCGGGAGGTTTAGAGACCCAGTACTTC. It translates to CASTPIAGGLETQYF.

The chain couples TRBV5-1 to TRBJ1-3; no reliable D call. Trimming left V 2 bases short and J 4 bases short, with 7 bases between. CDR1 is SGHRS, CDR2 YFSETQ, per germline. The CDR3 is 13 residues long. CDR3 nucleotides: TGCGCCAGCAGCTTTACGACCGGAAACACCATATATTTT. It yields the protein CASSFTTGNTIYF.

V usage is TRBV6-5 and J usage is TRBJ2-1, with 7 bases that match TRBD1. The CDR3 sequence is 12 residues long. Germline CDR1 is MNHEY and CDR2 is SVGAGI. Trimming took 10 bases from V and 10 from J; bases not matched to a gene: 10. The CDR3: CATGTGAWEQFF. The CDR3 nucleotides are TGTGCCACGGGTACAGGGGCGTGGGAGCAGTTCTTC.

The table lists this clone with a count of one. The rearrangement links TRBV2 to TRBJ2-5; D is unresolved. Trimming cost V 1 base and J 2 bases, with 8 bases left between them. The CDR3 loop spans 14 amino acids. Germline V CDR1 and CDR2: SNHLY, FYNNEI. CDR3 in amino acids: CASSEVARQETQYF. DNA of the CDR3: TGTGCCAGCAGTGAAGTGGCACGTCAAGAGACCCAGTACTTC.

The chain couples TRBV5-1 to TRBJ2-2; unclear D gene. Trimming removed 0 bases from V and 3 bases from J, with 9 bases in between. Germline V CDR1 and CDR2: SGHRS, YFSETQ. This CDR3 has 15 residues. CDR3 sequence reads: CASSLEAADTGELFF. The CDR3 region has the DNA TGCGCCAGCAGCTTGGAAGCCGCAGACACCGGGGAGCTGTTTTTT. The whole variable domain, remainder taken from reference TRBV5-1 and TRBJ2-2, is KAGVTQTPRYLIKTRGQQVTLSCSPISGHRSVSWYQQTPGQGLQFLFEYFSETQRNKGNFPGRFSGRQFSNSRSEMNVSTLELGDSALYLCASSLEAADTGELFFGEGSRLTVL.

The chain carries TRBV27 and TRBJ2-2, with 13 bases that match TRBD2. The CDR3 is 17 residues long. Germline V CDR1 and CDR2: MNHEY, SMNVEV (reference sequence). V was clipped by 6 bases and J by 6 bases; unmatched bases: 10. CDR3 bases: TGTGCCAGCAGCCTACGCGGACTAGCGGGAGTGTCCGGGGAGCTGTTTTTT. Protein product: CASSLRGLAGVSGELFF.

This chain uses TRBV9 with TRBJ2-3, with 9 bases aligning to TRBD2. The germline V gene has CDR1 SGDLS and CDR2 YYNGEE. The CDR3 contains 16 residues. V was clipped by 0 bases and J by 4 bases; unmatched bases: 6. The CDR3: CASSVEASGVSDTQYF. The CDR3 region has the DNA TGTGCCAGCAGCGTAGAGGCTAGCGGGGTATCAGATACGCAGTATTTT.

V usage is TRBV19 and J usage is TRBJ1-2; weak D call: TRBD1 (6 bases). Deletions cut 8 bases from V and 5 bases from J, with 12 bases between. Germline values: CDR1 LNHDA, CDR2 SQIVND (reference sequence). This CDR3 is 12 amino acids long. DNA of the CDR3: TGTGCCAGTTCGGACAGAGCTTATGGCTACACCTTC. Its protein product is CASSDRAYGYTF.

This sequence joins TRBV6-5 and TRBJ1-1; D call uncertain. V was trimmed by 6 bases and J by 1 base, leaving 6 bases between them. Germline lookup yields CDR1 MNHEY and CDR2 SVGAGI. The CDR3 is made up of 12 amino acids. CDR3: CASSQGNTEAFF. CDR3 in DNA: TGTGCCAGCAGCCAAGGGAACACTGAAGCTTTCTTT.

CDR3 sequence reads: CATSRDLLNTIYF. The CDR3 coding sequence is TGTGCCACCAGCAGAGACCTTTTAAACACCATATATTTT. J is TRBJ1-3 and V is TRBV15, with unresolved D. The V gene's germline CDR1 is LNHNV and CDR2 YYDKDF (reference sequence). The CDR3 has 13 amino acids. V dropped 0 bases and J dropped 6 bases, with 6 bases sitting between them.

The J gene is TRBJ2-1, the V gene TRBV14; 11 nucleotides match TRBD1. Germline CDR1 SGHDN, CDR2 FVKESK. The CDR3 spans 15 residues. V shed 3 bases and J 4 bases; nucleotides not matched to a gene: 2. CDR3 sequence: CASSQDRGRYNEQFF. The DNA of the CDR3 is TGTGCCAGCAGCCAGGACAGGGGGCGATACAATGAGCAGTTCTTC.

V is TRBV2 and J is TRBJ2-7; 14 nucleotides match TRBD2. Germline trimming cut 4 bases from V and 2 bases from J; bases unmatched to any gene: 7. Per germline, CDR1 SNHLY and CDR2 FYNNEI. CDR3 size: 17 residues. The CDR3 sequence: CASSGGTSGSATYEQYF. CDR3 bases: TGTGCCAGCAGTGGCGGGACTAGCGGGAGCGCAACCTACGAGCAGTACTTC.

This chain connects TRBV5-5 to TRBJ2-5, with 10 bases aligning to TRBD2. This CDR3 is 16 amino acids long. Germline V lookup: CDR1 SGHKS, CDR2 YYEKEE (reference sequence). Trimming took 3 bases from V and 5 from J; bases not matched to a gene: 10. The CDR3 bases are TGTGCCAGCAGCTCTAACCTAGCGGGAGCCGCGGAGACCCAGTACTTC. Translating it yields CASSSNLAGAAETQYF. Supplemented by reference TRBV5-5 and TRBJ2-5, the full variable domain reads DAGVTQSPTHLIKTRGQQVTLRCSPISGHKSVSWYQQVLGQGPQFIFQYYEKEERGRGNFPDRFSARQFPNYSSELNVNALLLGDSALYLCASSSNLAGAAETQYFGPGTRLLVL.

The V call is TRBV30, the J call TRBJ1-1, with D perhaps matching TRBD1 (6 bases). The CDR3 contains 12 residues. The V end was cut by 7 bases, the J end by 4 bases, with 13 bases between. Per germline, CDR1 GTSNPN and CDR2 SVGIG (reference sequence). In nucleotides, the CDR3 is TGTGCCTCCAACAGGGTGGGCACTGAAGCTTTCTTT. It specifies CASNRVGTEAFF.

The V call is TRBV5-1, the J call TRBJ1-2; unclear D gene. The CDR3 spans 14 residues. The V end lost 0 bases, the J end lost 2 bases, and 8 bases lay between the germline ends. The germline V gene has CDR1 SGHRS and CDR2 YFSETQ. CDR3 region: CASSLGLQNYGYTF. In DNA, the CDR3 is TGCGCCAGCAGCTTGGGTCTACAGAACTATGGCTACACCTTC.

Here the CDR3 reads CASRQLGTGGLAGPQETQYF. In DNA form, the CDR3 reads TGTGCCAGCAGACAACTCGGGACAGGGGGACTAGCGGGGCCCCAAGAGACCCAGTACTTC. The J gene is TRBJ2-5, the V gene TRBV21-1; the D call of TRBD2 is as the table states it, not checked on the DNA. TRBV21-1 is shown as a pseudogene. The CDR3 sequence is 20 residues long.

The chain has TRBV4-2 and TRBJ2-7, with D perhaps matching TRBD1 (5 bases). Trimming removed 0 bases from V and 0 bases from J, with 15 bases in between. CDR3 length equals 17 residues. Per germline, CDR1 LGHNA and CDR2 YNFKEQ. CDR3 sequence reads: CASSQDRWGLYSYEQYF. The DNA for the CDR3 is TGTGCCAGCAGCCAAGATCGGTGGGGCTTGTACTCCTACGAGCAGTACTTC.

This clone qualifies as medium-sized. This chain connects TRBV24-1 to TRBJ1-1, with D uncertain. This CDR3 has 13 amino acids. Germline assignment: CDR1 KGHDR and CDR2 SFDVKD. Trimming cost V 9 bases and J 1 base, with 11 bases left between them. The CDR3 sequence: CATSHQANTEAFF. The CDR3 DNA sequence: TGTGCCACCTCACATCAGGCGAACACTGAAGCTTTCTTT.

This chain joins TRBV7-2 and TRBJ1-5, with D unclear. The germline V gene encodes CDR1 SGHTA and CDR2 FQGNSA. There are 15 residues in the CDR3. The V and J ends lost 5 bases and 4 bases respectively, with 15 bases between them. The CDR3 loop reads CASSKTSVENQPQHF. The DNA of the CDR3 is TGTGCCAGCAGCAAGACGTCCGTGGAAAATCAGCCCCAGCATTTT.

The V and J genes are TRBV19 and TRBJ1-5; tentatively, D is TRBD1 (6 bases). Germline V gives CDR1 LNHDA, CDR2 SQIVND (reference sequence). The CDR3 length is 15 residues. V gave up 4 bases and J gave up 0 bases, with 10 bases separating them. Here the CDR3 DNA reads TGTGCCAGTAGTAGGGCAGGGGCTAGCAATCAGCCCCAGCATTTT. It encodes CASSRAGASNQPQHF.

The V and J genes are TRBV6-1 and TRBJ1-6, with D possibly TRBD1 on 5 matching bases. There are 16 residues in the CDR3. The germline CDR1 and CDR2 sequences are MNHNS and SASEGT. V lost 4 bases and J lost 9, with 19 bases in between. DNA of the CDR3: TGTGCCAGCAGTGCTTTTTCGCTTTCGGGGACTTCACCCCTCCACTTT. This sequence encodes CASSAFSLSGTSPLHF.

The DNA of the CDR3 is TGTGCCAGCAGCGTAGCTGAGGGTTCAGATGAGCCCCAGCATTTT. As protein: CASSVAEGSDEPQHF. The chain carries TRBV9 and TRBJ1-5; no reliable D call. The CDR3 is 15 amino acids. Germline lookup yields CDR1 SGDLS and CDR2 YYNGEE. Trimming shortened V by 0 bases and J by 8 bases, and 15 bases separated the two germline ends.